Listed below are T cell receptor beta chains from one sample, sequenced in a study of cytomegalovirus exposure and HLA in healthy donors. This table comes from immunoSEQ multiplex PCR, and its TCRdb copy is limited to in-frame clones, with some not included. The table shows fewer than 120,000 clones, with around 89% occurring only once. Sequencing was performed on PBMCs. The receptors shown here come from a woman younger than 45 in good health and CMV-seropositive. Both conserved end residues are part of each CDR3. Each record gives: D gene, clone size, V gene, J gene, CDR3 protein, CDR3 DNA. A D gene is named only where the DNA matches it firmly. Size tells how often a clone was seen (once, few, many) or the class of an expanded clone, and some rows leave it out.

TRBD1,-,TRBV5-6,TRBJ1-1,CASSFWAGGTEAFF,TGTGCCAGCAGCTTCTGGGCAGGGGGCACTGAAGCTTTCTTT
-,-,TRBV4-1,TRBJ2-3,CASSQAPGFTDTQYF,TGCGCCAGCAGCCAAGCGCCGGGTTTCACAGATACGCAGTATTTT
-,many,TRBV18,TRBJ1-5,CASSPWGDQPQHF,TGTGCCAGCTCACCATGGGGGGATCAGCCCCAGCATTTT
-,-,TRBV6-1,TRBJ1-1,CASTETGSAFF,TGTGCCAGCACCGAGACAGGTTCAGCTTTCTTT
TRBD2,-,TRBV29-1,TRBJ2-1,CSVVGLAGNEQFF,TGCAGCGTTGTAGGGCTAGCGGGCAATGAGCAGTTCTTC
-,-,TRBV7-2,TRBJ1-2,CASSLKGVGLGYTF,TGTGCCAGCAGCTTAAAGGGGGTCGGCTTGGGCTACACCTTC
-,-,TRBV27,TRBJ1-2,CASSLSPFGTGRGHGYTF,TGTGCCAGCAGTTTATCTCCCTTTGGTACAGGCAGGGGACATGGCTACACCTTC
TRBD1,-,TRBV6-5,TRBJ1-4,CASSDRGEKLFF,TGTGCCAGCAGCGACAGGGGTGAAAAACTGTTTTTT
TRBD1,many,TRBV7-2,TRBJ1-1,CASSFHRGEGTEAFF,TGTGCCAGCAGCTTCCACAGGGGCGAGGGCACTGAAGCTTTCTTT
TRBD2,once,TRBV5-6,TRBJ2-1,CASTPGLAGLGEQFF,TGTGCCAGCACCCCGGGACTAGCGGGACTGGGTGAGCAGTTCTTC
-,-,TRBV2,TRBJ2-6,CASTTTSGANVLTF,TGTGCCAGCACTACTACCTCTGGGGCCAACGTCCTGACTTTC
TRBD1,few,TRBV30,TRBJ1-2,CAWNPGQGYTF,TGTGCCTGGAACCCGGGACAGGGCTACACCTTC
-,-,TRBV4-3,TRBJ2-7,CASSLGSTYEQYF,TGCGCCAGCAGCCTCGGTTCGACCTACGAGCAGTACTTC
TRBD1,-,TRBV27,TRBJ2-5,CASSPGTVETQYF,TGTGCCAGCAGTCCCGGGACAGTAGAGACCCAGTACTTC
-,-,TRBV4-3,TRBJ2-1,CASSQEGRGPESSYNEQFF,TGCGCCAGCAGCCAAGAGGGGCGTGGACCGGAGAGCTCCTACAATGAGCAGTTCTTC
-,once,TRBV30,TRBJ2-1,CAWSGQHYNEQFF,TGTGCCTGGAGTGGACAGCATTACAATGAGCAGTTCTTC
-,few,TRBV7-2,TRBJ2-7,CASSPSRSLYEQYF,TGTGCCAGCAGCCCCAGCAGGTCCCTCTACGAGCAGTACTTC
-,once,TRBV7-9,TRBJ2-7,CASSPRAQGEQYF,TGTGCCAGCAGCCCCAGGGCGCAGGGCGAGCAGTACTTC
TRBD1,-,TRBV2,TRBJ1-4,CASSEGTGGSSNEKLFF,TGTGCCAGCAGTGAAGGGACAGGGGGCTCATCTAATGAAAAACTGTTTTTT
-,-,TRBV27,TRBJ2-7,CASSLGGGVYEQYF,TGTGCCAGCAGTTTAGGCGGAGGGGTCTACGAGCAGTACTTC
-,-,TRBV29-1,TRBJ2-7,CSVSVPGSYEQYF,TGCAGCGTCTCAGTTCCCGGGTCCTACGAGCAGTACTTC
TRBD1,-,TRBV10-2,TRBJ2-1,CASSENRGNEQFF,TGCGCCAGCAGTGAAAACAGGGGAAATGAGCAGTTCTTC
TRBD1,-,TRBV7-6,TRBJ2-2,CASKAAGGTGELFF,TGTGCCAGCAAGGCGGCAGGGGGTACCGGGGAGCTGTTTTTT
TRBD2,-,TRBV29-1,TRBJ2-3,CSVRGGAGGTDTQYF,TGCAGCGTGCGCGGGGGGGCGGGAGGCACAGATACGCAGTATTTT
-,-,TRBV4-3,TRBJ1-6,CASSQSWNKGVASPLHF,TGCGCCAGCAGCCAATCTTGGAATAAGGGAGTCGCTTCACCCCTCCACTTT
TRBD2,-,TRBV13,TRBJ2-7,CASSHGLAGMNEQYF,TGTGCCAGCAGCCACGGACTAGCGGGGATGAATGAGCAGTACTTC
-,-,TRBV6-5,TRBJ2-3,CASSYGQLGDTQYF,TGTGCCAGCAGTTACGGACAGCTAGGGGATACGCAGTATTTT
TRBD2,-,TRBV4-2,TRBJ2-1,CASSQAGTSGRAEDEQFF,TGTGCCAGCAGCCAGGCCGGGACTAGCGGGAGGGCCGAGGATGAGCAGTTCTTC
-,-,TRBV4-3,TRBJ2-2,CADDAGNTGELFF,TGCGCAGACGACGCAGGGAACACCGGGGAGCTGTTTTTT
TRBD2,-,TRBV5-8,TRBJ2-3,CASSLALGLAGGPTDTQYF,TGTGCCAGCAGCTTGGCCCTCGGACTAGCGGGGGGACCCACAGATACGCAGTATTTT
TRBD1,-,TRBV28,TRBJ2-7,CASSLWGQGAGEQYF,TGTGCCAGCAGTTTATGGGGACAGGGGGCAGGCGAGCAGTACTTC
TRBD1,-,TRBV7-6,TRBJ2-1,CASSLESGGEGSYNEQFF,TGTGCCAGCAGCTTAGAATCAGGGGGCGAGGGCTCCTACAATGAGCAGTTCTTC
-,-,TRBV11-2,TRBJ2-7,CASSPQGYEQYF,TGTGCCAGCAGCCCCCAGGGCTACGAGCAGTACTTC
-,many,TRBV5-8,TRBJ1-6,CASSRLQGVSPLHF,TGTGCCAGCAGTCGATTACAGGGAGTCTCACCCCTCCACTTT
TRBD2,-,TRBV6-1,TRBJ2-3,CASSDLAGEVDTQYF,TGTGCCAGCAGTGACCTAGCGGGAGAAGTAGATACGCAGTATTTT
-,-,TRBV11-1,TRBJ2-1,CASNKIDNEQFF,TGTGCCAGTAACAAAATCGACAATGAGCAGTTCTTC
-,-,TRBV27,TRBJ2-1,CASSRWPRDFNEQFF,TGTGCCAGCAGTCGGTGGCCGCGGGACTTCAATGAGCAGTTCTTC
TRBD1,-,TRBV4-3,TRBJ2-1,CASSQGAPGQGEYEQFF,TGCGCCAGCAGCCAAGGGGCGCCGGGACAGGGGGAGTATGAGCAGTTCTTC
TRBD2,-,TRBV28,TRBJ2-1,CASSPQVSGSKFF,TGTGCCAGCAGCCCCCAGGTTAGCGGGTCGAAGTTCTTC
TRBD2,-,TRBV29-1,TRBJ2-3,CSGRLAGRGTDTQYF,TGCAGCGGCAGACTAGCGGGACGAGGCACAGATACGCAGTATTTT
TRBD1,-,TRBV6-5,TRBJ1-2,CASSRDRAFGGYTF,TGTGCCAGCAGTCGGGACAGGGCCTTCGGGGGCTACACCTTC
-,-,TRBV6-1,TRBJ2-1,CASTGTSPYNEQFF,TGTGCCAGCACCGGGACATCTCCCTACAATGAGCAGTTCTTC
-,-,TRBV11-2,TRBJ2-7,CASSPSPGGSYEQYF,TGTGCCAGCAGCCCCAGTCCTGGGGGGTCCTACGAGCAGTACTTC
TRBD1,-,TRBV5-1,TRBJ2-5,CASSLGQGGETQYF,TGCGCCAGCAGCCTTGGACAGGGTGGAGAGACCCAGTACTTC
TRBD1,-,TRBV5-1,TRBJ1-4,CASSMTGGGEKLFF,TGCGCCAGCAGCATGACAGGGGGAGGTGAAAAACTGTTTTTT
-,once,TRBV5-4,TRBJ2-7,CASSLGAAPSYEQYF,TGTGCCAGCAGCTTGGGGGCAGCCCCCTCCTACGAGCAGTACTTC
-,-,TRBV10-3,TRBJ1-2,CAISEGADYGYTF,TGTGCCATCAGTGAAGGAGCGGACTATGGCTACACCTTC
-,-,TRBV13,TRBJ2-1,CASSLGGQSNEQFF,TGTGCCAGCAGCTTAGGTGGACAGTCTAATGAGCAGTTCTTC
TRBD1,few,TRBV6-1,TRBJ1-5,CASSSGQENQPQHF,TGTGCCAGCAGTAGCGGACAGGAAAATCAGCCCCAGCATTTT
TRBD2,-,TRBV30,TRBJ2-7,CAWSVGSGRAYEQYF,TGTGCCTGGAGTGTAGGGAGCGGGAGGGCATACGAGCAGTACTTC
TRBD1,-,TRBV7-2,TRBJ2-7,CASSLAPGQGYDEQYF,TGTGCCAGCAGCTTAGCCCCGGGACAGGGGTACGACGAGCAGTACTTC